This paragraph covers one T cell receptor beta chain sequence. Using immunoSEQ multiplex PCR, the repertoire was profiled, and TCRdb retains in-frame clones only, with some absent. Of about 77,000 clones in the sample, roughly 80% were seen once. The record originates from a study of OX40 agonist ivuxolimab in advanced cancers. The CDR3 totals 13 residues. In germline, CDR1 is SGHTA, CDR2 FQGNSA. The V and J ends lost 1 base and 6 bases respectively, with 7 bases between them. Sequenced material: CD4+ or CD8+ T cells sorted from blood, taken in a trial of the OX40 agonist ivuxolimab. J is TRBJ1-5 and V is TRBV7-2; no firm D call. This receptor was taken from an adult with an advanced solid tumor such as melanoma, head and neck, liver or kidney cancer. The CDR3 loop reads CASSLGSSQPQHF. The CDR3 DNA is TGTGCCAGCAGCTTAGGCTCGTCTCAGCCCCAGCATTTT.